This section outlines one TCR beta chain sequence together with its context. Its antigen is not identified. This entry comes from a study of OX40 agonist ivuxolimab in advanced cancers. On the study more broadly: Enrollees could have had prior anti-PD-1, anti-PD-L1 or anti-CTLA-4 therapy, which around 40% had received.

Sequencing used immunoSEQ multiplex PCR; TCRdb keeps in-frame clones, though not all of them. The sample yields some 66,000 clones, around four fifths seen once. This CDR3 has 15 amino acids. Germline assignment: CDR1 MNHEY and CDR2 SMNVEV (reference sequence). V lost 5 bases and J lost 7, with 19 bases in between. Study-level results: It was also the case that some nonresponders had low normalized T-cell clonal expansion.

The chain recombines TRBV27 with TRBJ2-3; no clear D gene. The sequence derives from an adult with an advanced solid tumor such as melanoma, head and neck, liver or kidney cancer. Sequencing was performed on CD4+ or CD8+ T cells sorted from blood, taken in a trial of the OX40 agonist ivuxolimab. DNA of the CDR3: TGTGCCAGCAGTGATCAGCAGGCCTCCATCTATACGCAGTATTTT. Translated, it gives CASSDQQASIYTQYF.